This T cell receptor beta chain is drawn from a study of technical replicates of blood from a handful of donors (dated by TCRdb to about 2017). For CDR1 and CDR2, the germline V gene lists MNHEY and SVGAGI. The V and J ends are trimmed by 0 bases and 5 bases, leaving 10 bases between them. The CDR3 sequence holds 14 residues, the cysteine and phenylalanine included. The only DNA kept is the CDR3, 42 bases in frame from the first base. The method was the immunoSEQ multiplex PCR assay. In TCRdb, the immuneACCESS table is reduced to in-frame sequences with V and J assigned. These tables do not hold every clone; where another copy was compared, an unresolved V gene accounts for under half, and the others remain unexplained. The sample includes about 74,000 clones, with around 93% observed a single time. The ten biggest clones cover 0.25% of the sample. About this clone itself: Its antigen specificity is not known. No clone much larger than this one lies a single base away; base qualities are absent.

This TCR was recovered from a human donor in good health. Sequenced sample: T cells isolated from PBMCs. The rearrangement combines TRBV6-5 with TRBJ1-2; the D gene cannot be named for sure. The CDR3 corresponds to CASSYSQLTYGYTF. The DNA reads TGTGCCAGCAGTTACTCACAGCTAACTTATGGCTACACCTTC.